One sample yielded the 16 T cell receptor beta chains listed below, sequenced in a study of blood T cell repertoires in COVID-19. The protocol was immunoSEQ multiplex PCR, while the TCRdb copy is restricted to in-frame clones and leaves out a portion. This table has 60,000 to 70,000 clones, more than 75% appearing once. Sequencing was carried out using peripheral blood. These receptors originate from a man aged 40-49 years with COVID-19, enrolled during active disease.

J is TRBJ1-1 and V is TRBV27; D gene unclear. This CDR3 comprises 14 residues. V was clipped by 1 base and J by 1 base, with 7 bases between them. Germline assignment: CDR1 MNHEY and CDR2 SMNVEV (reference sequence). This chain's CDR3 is CASSLLATNTEAFF. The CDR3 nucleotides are TGTGCCAGCAGTTTATTGGCCACGAACACTGAAGCTTTCTTT.

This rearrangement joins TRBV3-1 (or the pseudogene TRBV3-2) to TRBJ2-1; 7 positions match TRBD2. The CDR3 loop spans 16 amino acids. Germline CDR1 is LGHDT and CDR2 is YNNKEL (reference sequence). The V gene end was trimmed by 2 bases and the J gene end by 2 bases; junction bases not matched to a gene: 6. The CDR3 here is CASSQPGGGPYNEQFF. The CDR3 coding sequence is TGTGCCAGCAGCCAACCGGGAGGAGGGCCCTACAATGAGCAGTTCTTC.

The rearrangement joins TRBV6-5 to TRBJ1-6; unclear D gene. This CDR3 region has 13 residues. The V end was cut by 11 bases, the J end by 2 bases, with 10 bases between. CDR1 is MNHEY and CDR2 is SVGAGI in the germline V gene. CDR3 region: CAARGPYNSPLHF. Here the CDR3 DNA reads TGTGCCGCAAGAGGGCCCTATAATTCACCCCTCCACTTT.

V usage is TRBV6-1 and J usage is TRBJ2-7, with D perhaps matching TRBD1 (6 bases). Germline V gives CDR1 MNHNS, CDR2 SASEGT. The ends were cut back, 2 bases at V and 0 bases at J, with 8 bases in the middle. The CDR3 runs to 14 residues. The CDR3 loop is CASSEQGNSYEQYF. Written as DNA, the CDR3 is TGTGCCAGCAGTGAACAGGGGAACTCCTACGAGCAGTACTTC.

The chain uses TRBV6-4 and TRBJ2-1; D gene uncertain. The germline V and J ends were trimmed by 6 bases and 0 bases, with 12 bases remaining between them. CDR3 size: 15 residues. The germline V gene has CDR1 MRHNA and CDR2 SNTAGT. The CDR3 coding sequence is TGTGCCAGCAGCCTAACAGAGCTCTCCTACAATGAGCAGTTCTTC. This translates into CASSLTELSYNEQFF.

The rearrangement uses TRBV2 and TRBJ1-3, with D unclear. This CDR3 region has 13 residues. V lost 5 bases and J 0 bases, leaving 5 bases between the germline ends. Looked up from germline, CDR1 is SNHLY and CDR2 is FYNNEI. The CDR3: CASSLGSGNTIYF. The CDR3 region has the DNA TGTGCCAGCAGTCTAGGCTCTGGAAACACCATATATTTT.

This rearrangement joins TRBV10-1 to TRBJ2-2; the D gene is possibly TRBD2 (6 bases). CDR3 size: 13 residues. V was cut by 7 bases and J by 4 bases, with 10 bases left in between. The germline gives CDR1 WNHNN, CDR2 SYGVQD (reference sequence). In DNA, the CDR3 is TGCGCCAGCAATCAGGGAGGCACCGGGGAGCTGTTTTTT. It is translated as CASNQGGTGELFF.

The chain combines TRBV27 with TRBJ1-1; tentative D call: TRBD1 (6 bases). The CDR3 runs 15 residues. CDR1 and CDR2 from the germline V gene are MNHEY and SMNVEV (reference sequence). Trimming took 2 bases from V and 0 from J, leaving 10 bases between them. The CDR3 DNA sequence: TGTGCCAGCAGTTTAAAGGGGGACGTGAACACTGAAGCTTTCTTT. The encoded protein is CASSLKGDVNTEAFF.

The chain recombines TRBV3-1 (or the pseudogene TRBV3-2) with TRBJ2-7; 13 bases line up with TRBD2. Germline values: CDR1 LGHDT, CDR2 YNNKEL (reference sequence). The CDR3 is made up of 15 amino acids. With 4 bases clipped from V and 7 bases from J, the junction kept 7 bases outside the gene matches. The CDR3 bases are TGTGCCAGCAGCCGACTAGCGGGGGGATCTAGGGAGCAGTACTTC. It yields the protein CASSRLAGGSREQYF.

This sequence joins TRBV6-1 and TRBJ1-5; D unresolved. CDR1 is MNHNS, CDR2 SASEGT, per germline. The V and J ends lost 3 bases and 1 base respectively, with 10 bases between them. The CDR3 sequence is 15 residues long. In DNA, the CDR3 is TGTGCCAGCAGTGAGTTTAGAGGGAGCAATCAGCCCCAGCATTTT. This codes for CASSEFRGSNQPQHF.

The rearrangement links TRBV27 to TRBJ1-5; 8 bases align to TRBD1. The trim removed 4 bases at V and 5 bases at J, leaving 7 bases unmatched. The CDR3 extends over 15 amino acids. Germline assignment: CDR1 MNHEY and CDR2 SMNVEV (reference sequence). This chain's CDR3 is CASSSSRGLDQPQHF. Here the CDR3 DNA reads TGTGCCAGCAGTTCCAGCAGGGGGCTTGATCAGCCCCAGCATTTT.

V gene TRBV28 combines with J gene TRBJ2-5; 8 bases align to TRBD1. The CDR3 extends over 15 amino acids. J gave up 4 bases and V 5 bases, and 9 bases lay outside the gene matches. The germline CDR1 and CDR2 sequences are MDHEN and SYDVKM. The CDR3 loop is CASSPRTGTPETQYF. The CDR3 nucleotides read TGTGCCAGCAGTCCCCGGACAGGGACACCAGAGACCCAGTACTTC.

CDR3 in DNA: TGTGCCTGGAGTCCCCCTCCCAGCACAGATACGCAGTATTTT. This sequence encodes CAWSPPPSTDTQYF. The J gene is TRBJ2-3, the V gene TRBV30, with unresolved D. Germline V gene sequence: CDR1 GTSNPN, CDR2 SVGIG (reference sequence). V lost 2 bases and J lost 0, with 9 bases in between. The CDR3 contains 14 residues.

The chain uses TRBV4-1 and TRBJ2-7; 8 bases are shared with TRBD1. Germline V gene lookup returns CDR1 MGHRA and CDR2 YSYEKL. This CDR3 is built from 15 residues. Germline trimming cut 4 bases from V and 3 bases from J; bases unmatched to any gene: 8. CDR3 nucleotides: TGCGCCAGCAGCCCCGGGACAGGTGGTTACTACGAGCAGTACTTC. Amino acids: CASSPGTGGYYEQYF.

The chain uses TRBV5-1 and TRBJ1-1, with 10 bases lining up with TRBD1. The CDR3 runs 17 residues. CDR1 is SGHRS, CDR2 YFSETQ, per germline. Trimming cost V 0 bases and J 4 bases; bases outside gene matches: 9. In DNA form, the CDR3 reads TGCGCCAGCAGCTTGGATGGGAGACAGGGGGCGAGCACTGAAGCTTTCTTT. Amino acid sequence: CASSLDGRQGASTEAFF.

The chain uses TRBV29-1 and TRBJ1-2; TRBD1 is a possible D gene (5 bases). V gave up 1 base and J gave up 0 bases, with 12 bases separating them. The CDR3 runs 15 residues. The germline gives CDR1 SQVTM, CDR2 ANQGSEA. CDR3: CSVEGPGGPNYGYTF. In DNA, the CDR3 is TGCAGCGTTGAAGGCCCGGGGGGACCTAACTATGGCTACACCTTC.